This TCR beta chain comes out of a study of cytomegalovirus exposure and HLA in healthy donors. Study context: The same platform used for the 500 to 850 first-cohort repertoires was also used for the 130 or so validation repertoires, as a later analysis reported.

Findings of the study overall: The study designated 150 or so TCR beta chains cytomegalovirus-associated. TCR sequences were mostly rare, though some public TCRs occurred in many donors.

Repertoires were generated with immunoSEQ multiplex PCR, while TCRdb's copy carries only in-frame clones and drops some. Of some 54,000 clones in the sample, approximately 92% were seen once. Concerning this clone: Its antigen is unidentified.

Germline-derived CDR1 and CDR2 are SGHAT and FQNNGV. Trimming stripped 6 bases from V and 0 bases from J, with 10 bases between. This CDR3 contains 14 residues. This sequence was found in a young man in good health and CMV-seronegative. Sequenced sample: PBMCs. The chain combines TRBV11-2 with TRBJ2-3; maybe TRBD2 (5 bases). The CDR3 reads CASRPGGSTDTQYF. CDR3 DNA: TGTGCCAGCAGGCCCGGCGGGAGCACAGATACGCAGTATTTT.